Below, 14 T cell receptor beta chains from the same sample are listed, as sequenced in a study of HIV-infected patients and healthy controls. One entry per CDR3 protein results from TCRdb running MiXCR on the 5' RACE reads. The repertoire holds 18,000 or so distinct CDR3 sequences, with approximately 16% as singletons. Specimen: CD8+ T cells from blood. The receptor source for this set is a human donor in good health.

The sample holds many counts of this clonotype. The chain links TRBV3-1 to TRBJ2-7, with D hard to call. The CDR3 covers 16 residues. Germline values: CDR1 LGHDT, CDR2 YNNKEL (reference sequence). With 4 bases removed from V and 1 base from J, the gap between germline ends came to 17 bases. CDR3 nucleotides: TGTGCCAGCAGCCCGCGGCGGACCGCGCGTTCCTACGAGCAGTACTTC. Amino acids: CASSPRRTARSYEQYF.

This clonotype was counted at least ten times. The chain recombines TRBV2 with TRBJ1-1, with D unresolved. This CDR3 region has 13 residues. The germline V gene encodes CDR1 SNHLY and CDR2 FYNNEI. V was pared by 5 bases and J by 9 bases, with 16 bases between. The CDR3 region is CASSQRPGSKAFF. The CDR3 DNA is TGTGCCAGCAGTCAAAGGCCGGGAAGTAAAGCTTTCTTT.

This clonotype occurred a few times. The chain couples TRBV6-6 to TRBJ1-1; D remains unclear. V was clipped by 0 bases and J by 0 bases, with 11 bases between them. Germline CDR1 and CDR2: MNHNY and SVGAGI (reference sequence). The CDR3 has 16 residues. The CDR3 loop reads CASSYSSGYMNTEAFF. Here the CDR3 DNA reads TGTGCCAGCAGTTACTCGAGCGGGTACATGAACACTGAAGCTTTCTTT.

This clonotype has a count of ten or more. The chain is built from TRBV20-1 and TRBJ2-5; 15 positions match TRBD2. Germline V gene lookup returns CDR1 DFQATT and CDR2 SNEGSKA (reference sequence). V trimming: 6 bases; J trimming: 5 bases; junction bases outside the gene matches: 7. CDR3 length: 15 residues. The DNA of the CDR3 is TGCAGTGCCCCCGGACTAGCGGGGGGGGAGGAGACCCAGTACTTC. This gives the protein CSAPGLAGGEETQYF.

In its sample, this clonotype was seen once. CDR3 sequence reads: CASTLVGLALNEQFF. CDR3 DNA sequence: TGTGCCAGTACTTTGGTGGGACTAGCGTTAAATGAGCAGTTCTTC. This sequence joins TRBV19 and TRBJ2-1; 10 bases fit TRBD2. Per germline, CDR1 LNHDA and CDR2 SQIVND (reference sequence). The J segment lost 7 bases and the V segment lost 7 bases, leaving 10 bases of the junction unmatched. The CDR3 covers 15 residues.

The V gene is TRBV7-3, the J gene TRBJ2-3; D is undetermined. The ends were cut back, 2 bases at V and 0 bases at J, with 12 bases in the middle. The CDR3 sequence is 16 residues long. Looked up from germline, CDR1 is SGHTA and CDR2 is FQGTGA. DNA for the CDR3: TGTGCCAGCAGCTTAGGGGTAATATCTAGCACAGATACGCAGTATTTT. It codes for CASSLGVISSTDTQYF.

In regard to this clonotype: Possible read error: a much larger clone is one base away. V is TRBV6-5 and J is TRBJ1-2; D not resolved. CDR3 length: 15 residues. Trimming removed 5 bases from V and 4 bases from J, with 17 bases in between. From germline, CDR1 is MNHEY and CDR2 SVGAGI. CDR3 protein: CASSRHGEGIYGYTF. CDR3 bases: TGTGCCAGCAGTAGACATGGCGAAGGGATCTATGGCTACACCTTC.

This clonotype was detected only a few times. The chain recombines TRBV12-3 or TRBV12-4 with TRBJ1-5; TRBD1 matches at 9 bases. This CDR3 is built from 14 residues. With 7 bases clipped from V and 4 bases from J, the junction kept 5 bases outside the gene matches. CDR3 amino acids: CASTLGQGNQPQHF. The DNA for the CDR3 is TGTGCCAGCACCCTTGGACAGGGGAATCAGCCCCAGCATTTT.

This clonotype was picked up a small number of times. This chain links TRBV13 with TRBJ2-7; weak D call: TRBD1 (6 bases). Germline CDR1 is PRHDT and CDR2 is FYEKMQ (reference sequence). Trimming shortened V by 5 bases and J by 3 bases, and 20 bases separated the two germline ends. CDR3 length: 16 residues. The CDR3 loop reads CASSPYIGDTDYEQYF. CDR3 DNA: TGTGCCAGCAGCCCGTATATTGGGGACACAGACTACGAGCAGTACTTC.

This clonotype was seen a few times. The rearrangement uses TRBV13 and TRBJ1-3; unclear D gene. The V gene's germline CDR1 is PRHDT and CDR2 FYEKMQ (reference sequence). The V and J ends lost 3 bases and 3 bases respectively, with 15 bases between them. The CDR3 is 16 residues long. CDR3 sequence (DNA): TGTGCCAGCAGCTTCGGCCGTTCGAATGGTGGAAACACCATATATTTT. Protein sequence: CASSFGRSNGGNTIYF.

This clonotype was found a few times. This rearrangement joins TRBV7-9 to TRBJ2-7; tentative D call: TRBD1 (6 bases). V lost 5 bases and J lost 2, with 13 bases in between. The germline V gene encodes CDR1 SEHNR and CDR2 FQNEAQ (reference sequence). The CDR3 has 14 amino acids. CDR3 sequence: CASSEPGTPYEQYF. In DNA, the CDR3 is TGTGCCAGCAGCGAGCCCGGGACACCCTACGAGCAGTACTTC.

This clonotype was recorded at least ten times. The rearrangement uses TRBV7-8 and TRBJ1-6; TRBD1 matches at 8 bases. Germline V gives CDR1 SGHVS, CDR2 FQNEAQ. This CDR3 spans 16 amino acids. J was trimmed by 2 bases and V by 5 bases; bases with no gene match: 5. DNA for the CDR3: TGTGCCAGCAGCCCCGGACAGGGCCCCTATAATTCACCCCTCCACTTT. Amino acid sequence: CASSPGQGPYNSPLHF.

This clonotype has at least ten counts. The chain combines TRBV9 with TRBJ1-1; perhaps TRBD1 as D (6 bases). The length of the CDR3 is 15 residues. Germline V gene lookup returns CDR1 SGDLS and CDR2 YYNGEE. Trimming left V 1 base short and J 5 bases short, with 15 bases between. In nucleotides, the CDR3 is TGTGCCAGCAGCGTAACAGGGAGCATGGGGACTGAAGCTTTCTTT. This translates into CASSVTGSMGTEAFF.

This clonotype came up a few times. The rearrangement joins TRBV7-8 to TRBJ2-1, with 8 bases identical to TRBD2. With 4 bases clipped from V and 6 bases from J, the junction kept 5 bases outside the gene matches. This CDR3 region has 14 residues. CDR1 is SGHVS and CDR2 is FQNEAQ in the germline V gene. The CDR3 bases are TGTGCCAGCAGCTCGGCGGGAGGCACCAATGAGCAGTTCTTC. Translated, it gives CASSSAGGTNEQFF.